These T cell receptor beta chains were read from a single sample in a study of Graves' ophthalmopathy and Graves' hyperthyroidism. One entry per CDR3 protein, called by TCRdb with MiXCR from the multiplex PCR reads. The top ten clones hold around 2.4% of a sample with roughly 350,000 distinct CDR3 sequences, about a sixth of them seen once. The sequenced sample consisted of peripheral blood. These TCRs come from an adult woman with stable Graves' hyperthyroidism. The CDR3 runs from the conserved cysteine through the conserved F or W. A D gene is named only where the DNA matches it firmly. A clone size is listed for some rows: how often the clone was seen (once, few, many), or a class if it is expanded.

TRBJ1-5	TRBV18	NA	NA	CASSIGDDQPQHF	TGTGCCAGCTCAATCGGTGACGATCAGCCCCAGCATTTT
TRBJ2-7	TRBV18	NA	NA	CASSPGVGEEQYF	TGTGCCAGCTCACCCGGGGTAGGGGAGGAGCAGTACTTC
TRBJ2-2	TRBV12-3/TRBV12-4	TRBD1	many	CAIRQGYWGELFF	TGTGCCATAAGACAGGGGTATTGGGGGGAGCTGTTTTTT
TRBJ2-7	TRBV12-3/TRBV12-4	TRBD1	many	CASSFAVYRGSYEQYF	TGTGCCAGCAGTTTTGCGGTCTACAGGGGCTCCTACGAGCAGTACTTC
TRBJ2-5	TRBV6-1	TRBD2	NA	CASSERTSGRPQETQYF	TGTGCCAGCAGTGAACGGACTAGCGGGAGACCCCAAGAGACCCAGTACTTC
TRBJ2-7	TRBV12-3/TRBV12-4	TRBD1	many	CASSPIQGSYEQYF	TGTGCCAGCAGCCCGATACAGGGGTCCTACGAGCAGTACTTC
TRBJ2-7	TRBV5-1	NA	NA	CASSLGQLHGVYEQYF	TGCGCCAGCAGCTTGGGTCAATTACATGGGGTCTACGAGCAGTACTTC
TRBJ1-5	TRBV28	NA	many	CASSHGGNNQPQHF	TGTGCCAGCAGTCATGGGGGCAACAATCAGCCCCAGCATTTT
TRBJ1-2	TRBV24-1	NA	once	CATSDFKFSYGYTF	TGTGCCACCAGTGATTTCAAGTTCTCCTATGGCTACACCTTC
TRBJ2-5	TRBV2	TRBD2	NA	CASSGLAGVVGETQYF	TGTGCCAGCAGTGGACTAGCGGGGGTCGTTGGGGAGACCCAGTACTTC
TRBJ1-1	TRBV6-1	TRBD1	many	CASSQYGTANTEAFF	TGTGCCAGCAGTCAGTACGGGACAGCGAACACTGAAGCTTTCTTT
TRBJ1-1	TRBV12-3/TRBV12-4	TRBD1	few	CASRRQGTAEAFF	TGTGCCAGCAGACGACAGGGGACAGCTGAAGCTTTCTTT
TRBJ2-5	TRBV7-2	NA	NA	CASSLGPGVRETQYF	TGTGCGAGCAGCTTAGGCCCGGGAGTTCGAGAGACCCAGTACTTC
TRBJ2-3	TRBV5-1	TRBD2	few	CASSYGEGGGDTQYF	TGCGCCAGCAGTTACGGGGAGGGAGGAGGAGATACGCAGTATTTT
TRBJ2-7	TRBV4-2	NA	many	CASSQDHRGWYEQYF	TGTGCCAGCAGCCAAGATCACCGGGGGTGGTACGAGCAGTACTTC
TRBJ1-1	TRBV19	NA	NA	CASSIEDTEAFF	TGTGCCAGTAGTATAGAGGATACTGAAGCTTTCTTT
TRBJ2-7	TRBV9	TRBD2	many	CASSVGLTYEQYF	TGTGCCAGCAGCGTGGGACTAACATACGAGCAGTACTTC
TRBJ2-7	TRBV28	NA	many	CASGEPTTYEQYF	TGTGCCAGCGGCGAGCCCACGACCTACGAGCAGTACTTC
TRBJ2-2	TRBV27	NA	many	CASSFQSTEDIGSELFF	TGTGCCAGCAGTTTTCAATCGACGGAGGACATAGGGAGTGAGCTGTTTTTT
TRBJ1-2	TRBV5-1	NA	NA	CASSKTDNPTLHGYTF	TGCGCCAGCAGCAAGACGGACAACCCCACCCTTCATGGCTACACCTTC
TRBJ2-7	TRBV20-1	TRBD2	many	CSAREGGVSYEQYF	TGCAGTGCTAGAGAGGGAGGGGTCTCCTACGAGCAGTACTTC
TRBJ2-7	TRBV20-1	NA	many	CSARRAGATYEQYF	TGCAGTGCTAGACGAGCGGGCGCAACCTACGAGCAGTACTTC
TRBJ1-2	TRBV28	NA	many	CASGDLNYGYTF	TGTGCCAGCGGGGACCTCAACTATGGCTACACCTTC
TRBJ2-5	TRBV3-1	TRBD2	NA	CASSQVGTSEDQETQYF	TGTGCCAGCAGCCAAGTTGGGACTAGCGAAGACCAAGAGACCCAGTACTTC
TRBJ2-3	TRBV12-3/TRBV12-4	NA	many	CASSREGTQYF	TGTGCCAGCAGCCGAGAAGGTACGCAGTATTTT
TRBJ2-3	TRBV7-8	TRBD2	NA	CASSFGLAGTDTQYF	TGTGCCAGCAGCTTCGGACTAGCGGGGACAGATACGCAGTATTTT
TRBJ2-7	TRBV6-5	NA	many	CASSYGRPGDEQYF	TGTGCCAGCAGTTACGGTCGACCAGGTGACGAGCAGTACTTC
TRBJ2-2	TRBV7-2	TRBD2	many	CASSSTAGGVTGELFF	TGTGCCAGCAGCTCTACAGCGGGAGGAGTCACCGGGGAGCTGTTTTTT
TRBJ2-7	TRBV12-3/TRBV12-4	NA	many	CASSSQNSYEQYF	TGTGCCAGCAGTTCCCAGAACTCCTACGAGCAGTACTTC
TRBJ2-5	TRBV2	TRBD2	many	CAIQPGLAGEGLETQYF	TGTGCCATACAGCCGGGACTAGCGGGAGAGGGTTTGGAGACCCAGTACTTC
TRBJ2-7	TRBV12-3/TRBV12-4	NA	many	CASSALAGPYEQYF	TGTGCCAGCAGTGCCTTGGCGGGGCCCTACGAGCAGTACTTC